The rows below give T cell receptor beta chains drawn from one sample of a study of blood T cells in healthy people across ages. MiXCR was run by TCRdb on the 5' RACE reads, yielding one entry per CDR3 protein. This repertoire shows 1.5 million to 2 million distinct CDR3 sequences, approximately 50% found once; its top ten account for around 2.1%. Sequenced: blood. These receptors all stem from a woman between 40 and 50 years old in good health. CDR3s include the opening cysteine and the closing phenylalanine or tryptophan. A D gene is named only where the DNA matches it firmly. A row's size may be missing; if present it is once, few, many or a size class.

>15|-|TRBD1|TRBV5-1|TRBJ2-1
TGCGCCAGCAGCCACGTCCCGGGACAGGGAGGGGGGCAGTTCTTC
CASSHVPGQGGGQFF
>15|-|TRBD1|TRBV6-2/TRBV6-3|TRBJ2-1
TGTGCCAGCAGTCCCCCTCAGGGGGCGGTCAATGAGCAGTTCTTC
CASSPPQGAVNEQFF
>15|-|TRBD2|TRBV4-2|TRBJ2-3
TGTGCCAGCAGCCAAGGGACTAGCGGATCAGATACGCGGTATTTT
CASSQGTSGSDTRYF
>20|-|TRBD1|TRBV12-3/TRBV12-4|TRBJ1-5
TGTGCCAGCAGTCCAAGAAGTAGGACAGGGGGCGTTGGTAGCAATCAGCCCCAGCATTTT
CASSPRSRTGGVGSNQPQHF
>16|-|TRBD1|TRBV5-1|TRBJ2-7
TGCGCCAGCAGCACCGGAACGGGACAGGGGCAATACGAGCAGTACTTC
CASSTGTGQGQYEQYF
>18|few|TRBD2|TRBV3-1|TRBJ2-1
TGTGCCAGCAGCCCAACATCCGGGAGGGCCGGGTCCTACAATGAGCAGTTCTTC
CASSPTSGRAGSYNEQFF
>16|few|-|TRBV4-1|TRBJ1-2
TGCGCCAGCAGCCAAGACCCGATTAATAGGCCCTATGGCTACACCTTC
CASSQDPINRPYGYTF
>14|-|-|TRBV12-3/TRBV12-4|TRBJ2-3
TGTGCCAGCAGTTTCCGCATTACCACAGATACGCAGTATTTT
CASSFRITTDTQYF
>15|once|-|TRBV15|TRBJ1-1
TGTGCCACCAGCAGAGATCCCCTAGGGAACACTGAAGCTTTCTTT
CATSRDPLGNTEAFF
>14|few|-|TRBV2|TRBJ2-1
TGTGCCAGCGGGTTGGTAGCTGTGGCGGCTGAGCAGTTCTTC
CASGLVAVAAEQFF
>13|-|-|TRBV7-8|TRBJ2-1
TGTGCCAGCAGCCGGATAACGTACAATGAGCAGTTCTTC
CASSRITYNEQFF
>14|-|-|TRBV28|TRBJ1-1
TGTGCCAGCAGTTTACATCCTCAGAACACTGAAGCTTTCTTT
CASSLHPQNTEAFF
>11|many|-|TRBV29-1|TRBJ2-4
TGCAGCGTCGAGGACAGCGGCATTCAGTACTTC
CSVEDSGIQYF
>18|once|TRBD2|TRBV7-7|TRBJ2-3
TGTGCTAGCGGCTTACGACCGGGACTAGCGGTCATCAGGGATACGCAGTATTTT
CASGLRPGLAVIRDTQYF
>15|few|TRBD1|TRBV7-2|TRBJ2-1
TGTGCCAGCAGCTTCCGGGACAGGGGACTCAGTGAGCAGTTCTTC
CASSFRDRGLSEQFF
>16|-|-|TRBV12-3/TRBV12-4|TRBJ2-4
TGTGCCAGCAGTTTAGTCTTCAGGGACGGCAAAAACATTCAGTACTTC
CASSLVFRDGKNIQYF
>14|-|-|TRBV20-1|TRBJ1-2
TGCAGTGCTCCCGAAGGGTGGGGGGCTGGTGGCTACACCTTC
CSAPEGWGAGGYTF
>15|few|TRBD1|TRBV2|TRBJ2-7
TGTGCCAGCAGTGAAGGACAGGGAAATCCCTACGAGCAGTACTTC
CASSEGQGNPYEQYF
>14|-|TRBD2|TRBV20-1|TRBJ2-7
TGCAGTGCTAGAAGGGGAGCGGGGTCCTACGAGCAGTACTTC
CSARRGAGSYEQYF
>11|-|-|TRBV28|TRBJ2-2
TGTGCCAGCAGATGGGGCGGGGAGCTGTTTTTT
CASRWGGELFF